The sequence of this TCR beta chain was determined in a study of shared clonotypes between healthy human individuals. Study-wide findings and caveats: Generally, estimated richness proved larger in naive subsets than it did in memory subsets. In the sorted subsets, rarefaction showed sequencing was incomplete despite large depth. Unshared clonotypes carried lower generation probabilities than those common to all four donors.

Using 200 ng DNA, approximately 30,000 T cell genomes, the sorted-subset replicate PCRs were run. Libraries were prepared by immunoSEQ multiplex PCR; TCRdb keeps only in-frame clonotypes and omits some of them. Of about 2.1 million clones listed, 93% are singletons. Germline CDR1 SQVTM, CDR2 ANQGSEA. This CDR3 has 15 amino acids. The J segment lost 5 bases and the V segment lost 4 bases, leaving 11 bases of the junction unmatched. Naive CD8 cells were CD45RO-negative, positively selected for CCR7, excluding terminally differentiated effector memory CD45RA+ cells. A word on this clone: The antigen remains unidentified.

Sequencing was done on a sample of naive CD8+ T cells from PBMCs. The chain combines TRBV29-1 with TRBJ1-2; 9 nucleotides agree with TRBD1. The receptor comes from a man between 18 and 35 years old in good health. Some clones in this sample may be carry-over from other donors' samples. CDR3 DNA sequence: TGCAGCGTTGCCCAGGGACAGGGCATACAGTATGGCTACACCTTC. Protein product: CSVAQGQGIQYGYTF.